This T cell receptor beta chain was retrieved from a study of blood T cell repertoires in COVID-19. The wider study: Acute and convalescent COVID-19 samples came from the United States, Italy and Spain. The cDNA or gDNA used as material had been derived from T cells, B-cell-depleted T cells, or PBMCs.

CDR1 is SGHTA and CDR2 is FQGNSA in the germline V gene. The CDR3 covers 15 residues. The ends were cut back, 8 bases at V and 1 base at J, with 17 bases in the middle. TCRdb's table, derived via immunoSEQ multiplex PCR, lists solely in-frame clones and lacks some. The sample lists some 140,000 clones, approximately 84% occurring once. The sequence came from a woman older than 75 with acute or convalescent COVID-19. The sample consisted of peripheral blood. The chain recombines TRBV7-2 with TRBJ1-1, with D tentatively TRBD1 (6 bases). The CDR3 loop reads CASLPQGRTNTEAFF. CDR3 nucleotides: TGTGCCAGCCTTCCGCAGGGGCGGACGAACACTGAAGCTTTCTTT.